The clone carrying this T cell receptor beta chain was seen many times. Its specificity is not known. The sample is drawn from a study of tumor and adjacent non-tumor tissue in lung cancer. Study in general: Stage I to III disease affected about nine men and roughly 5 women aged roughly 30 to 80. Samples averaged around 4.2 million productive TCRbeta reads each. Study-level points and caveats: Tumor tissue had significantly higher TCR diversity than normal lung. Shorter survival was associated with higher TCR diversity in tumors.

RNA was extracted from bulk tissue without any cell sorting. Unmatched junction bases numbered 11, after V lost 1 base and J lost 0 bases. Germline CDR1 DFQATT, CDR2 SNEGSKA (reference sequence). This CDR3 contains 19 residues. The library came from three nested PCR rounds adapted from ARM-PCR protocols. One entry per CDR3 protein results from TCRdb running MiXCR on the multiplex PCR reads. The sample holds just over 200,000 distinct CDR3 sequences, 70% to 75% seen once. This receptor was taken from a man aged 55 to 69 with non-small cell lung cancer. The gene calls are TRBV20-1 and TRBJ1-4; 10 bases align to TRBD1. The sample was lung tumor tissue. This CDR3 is CSARGHPGQGLATNEKLFF. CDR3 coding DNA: TGCAGTGCTAGAGGCCATCCGGGACAGGGGCTTGCAACTAATGAAAAACTGTTTTTT.